The rows below give T cell receptor beta chains drawn from one sample of a study of CD8+CD57+ T cells in acquired aplastic anemia. Via MiXCR, TCRdb re-called the reads, giving one row per CDR3 protein. The data hold approximately 300,000 distinct CDR3 sequences, with roughly 61% observed a single time. Sequenced: sorted CD4+, CD8+, or CD8+CD57+ T cells (not recorded which) from PBMCs. Source of these receptors: a human donor with aplastic anemia. The CDR3 runs from the conserved cysteine through the conserved F or W. The D gene is left open where the match is weak. The listing skips clone size in some rows; elsewhere it reads once, few, many or a size class.

v_gene: TRBV7-6
d_gene: NA
abundance: NA
j_gene: TRBJ2-3
CDR3aa: CASSPRPTPDTQYF
CDR3nt: TGTGCCAGCAGTCCACGCCCTACCCCAGATACGCAGTATTTT

v_gene: TRBV2
d_gene: NA
abundance: many
j_gene: TRBJ2-1
CDR3aa: CASKVSQGNEQFF
CDR3nt: TGTGCCAGCAAGGTTTCCCAGGGCAATGAGCAGTTCTTC

v_gene: TRBV7-8
d_gene: TRBD1
abundance: few
j_gene: TRBJ1-2
CDR3aa: CASSLVTGGGYGYTF
CDR3nt: TGTGCCAGCAGCTTAGTGACAGGGGGAGGCTATGGCTACACCTTC

v_gene: TRBV24-1
d_gene: NA
abundance: NA
j_gene: TRBJ2-5
CDR3aa: CATSGRDPKETQYF
CDR3nt: TGTGCCACCAGTGGTAGAGATCCTAAAGAGACCCAGTACTTC

v_gene: TRBV6-1
d_gene: TRBD2
abundance: many
j_gene: TRBJ2-1
CDR3aa: CASNGGGSPYNEQFF
CDR3nt: TGTGCCAGCAATGGAGGCGGGAGTCCCTACAATGAGCAGTTCTTC

v_gene: TRBV7-9
d_gene: NA
abundance: once
j_gene: TRBJ2-5
CDR3aa: CASSFTAGGYNETQYF
CDR3nt: TGTGCCAGCAGCTTCACGGCGGGTGGTTACAATGAGACCCAGTACTTC

v_gene: TRBV12-3/TRBV12-4
d_gene: TRBD2
abundance: NA
j_gene: TRBJ2-5
CDR3aa: CASTTGGAGRGTQYF
CDR3nt: TGTGCCAGCACGACGGGGGGGGCCGGTAGGGGGACCCAGTACTTC

v_gene: TRBV4-1
d_gene: NA
abundance: many
j_gene: TRBJ2-4
CDR3aa: CASSQRGTLSDIQYF
CDR3nt: TGCGCCAGCAGCCAACGTGGGACCTTGTCGGACATTCAGTACTTC

v_gene: TRBV5-1
d_gene: TRBD2
abundance: many
j_gene: TRBJ2-1
CDR3aa: CASSVLAGESNEQFF
CDR3nt: TGCGCCAGCAGTGTGCTGGCGGGGGAGTCCAATGAGCAGTTCTTC

v_gene: TRBV5-1
d_gene: TRBD1
abundance: NA
j_gene: TRBJ1-6
CDR3aa: CASSLDRETTYNSPLHF
CDR3nt: TGCGCCAGCAGCCTGGACAGGGAGACGACCTATAATTCACCCCTCCACTTT